This T cell receptor (beta chain) emerged from a study of T-cell reconstitution after alpha-beta-depleted transplantation in children. Unique molecular identifiers were incorporated into the prepared TCRbeta library. A single record per CDR3 protein comes from TCRdb applying MiXCR to the PCR reads. Among about 340,000 distinct CDR3 sequences listed, approximately 12% were seen once. This clonotype was counted many times. The ends lost 6 bases at V and 10 bases at J; junction bases unmatched: 9. The CDR3 spans 14 residues. The germline gives CDR1 MNHNS, CDR2 SASEGT. This chain links TRBV6-1 with TRBJ1-6; 7 bases agree with TRBD1. Sample: PBMCs, taken from the stem cell graft. The TCR was taken from a human donor who donated a stem cell graft to a child with Fanconi anemia. DNA of the CDR3: TGTGCCAGCAGACGAGACAGGGTAGGGTCACCCCTCCACTTT. This codes for CASRRDRVGSPLHF.